This paragraph covers one T cell receptor (beta chain) sequence. Sequencing was performed with immunoSEQ multiplex PCR; in TCRdb, only in-frame clones are kept and a portion is missing. This sample yields over 60,000 clones, of which 75% to 95% are seen a single time; roughly 28% belongs to the top ten. This record comes from a study of siplizumab effects on memory and regulatory T cells. V lost 4 bases and J 5 bases, leaving 17 bases between the germline ends. CDR3 length: 16 residues. Germline loops: CDR1 SEHNR, CDR2 FQNEAQ (reference sequence). The V gene is TRBV7-9, the J gene TRBJ2-2; D tentatively fits TRBD1 or TRBD2 (5 bases each). Material: CD8+ T cells sorted from blood. The origin of this receptor is a human donor in good health. The DNA for the CDR3 is TGTGCCAGCAGCTCCGGGACGGGCGTAAAGACCGGGGAGCTGTTTTTT. Translation: CASSSGTGVKTGELFF. The full variable domain, in which reference TRBV7-9 and TRBJ2-2 provide the parts outside the CDR3, is DTGVSQNPRHKITKRGQNVTFRCDPISEHNRLYWYRQTLGQGPEFLTYFQNEAQLEKSRLLSDRFSAERPKGSFSTLEIQRTEQGDSAMYLCASSSGTGVKTGELFFGEGSRLTVL.